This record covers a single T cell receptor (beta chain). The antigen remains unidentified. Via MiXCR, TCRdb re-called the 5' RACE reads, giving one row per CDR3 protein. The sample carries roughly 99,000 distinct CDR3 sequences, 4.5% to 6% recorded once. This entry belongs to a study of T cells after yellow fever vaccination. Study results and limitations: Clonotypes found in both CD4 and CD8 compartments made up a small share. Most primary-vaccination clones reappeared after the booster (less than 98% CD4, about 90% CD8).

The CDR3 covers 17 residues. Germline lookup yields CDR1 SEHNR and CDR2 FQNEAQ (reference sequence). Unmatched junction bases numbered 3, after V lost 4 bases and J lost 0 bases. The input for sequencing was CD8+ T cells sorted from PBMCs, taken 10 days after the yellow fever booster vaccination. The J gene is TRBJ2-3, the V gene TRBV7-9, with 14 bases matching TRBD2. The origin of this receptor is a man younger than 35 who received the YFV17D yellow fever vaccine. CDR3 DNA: TGTGCCAGCAGCTCAGGGACTAGCGGGGGAAGCACAGATACGCAGTATTTT. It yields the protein CASSSGTSGGSTDTQYF.